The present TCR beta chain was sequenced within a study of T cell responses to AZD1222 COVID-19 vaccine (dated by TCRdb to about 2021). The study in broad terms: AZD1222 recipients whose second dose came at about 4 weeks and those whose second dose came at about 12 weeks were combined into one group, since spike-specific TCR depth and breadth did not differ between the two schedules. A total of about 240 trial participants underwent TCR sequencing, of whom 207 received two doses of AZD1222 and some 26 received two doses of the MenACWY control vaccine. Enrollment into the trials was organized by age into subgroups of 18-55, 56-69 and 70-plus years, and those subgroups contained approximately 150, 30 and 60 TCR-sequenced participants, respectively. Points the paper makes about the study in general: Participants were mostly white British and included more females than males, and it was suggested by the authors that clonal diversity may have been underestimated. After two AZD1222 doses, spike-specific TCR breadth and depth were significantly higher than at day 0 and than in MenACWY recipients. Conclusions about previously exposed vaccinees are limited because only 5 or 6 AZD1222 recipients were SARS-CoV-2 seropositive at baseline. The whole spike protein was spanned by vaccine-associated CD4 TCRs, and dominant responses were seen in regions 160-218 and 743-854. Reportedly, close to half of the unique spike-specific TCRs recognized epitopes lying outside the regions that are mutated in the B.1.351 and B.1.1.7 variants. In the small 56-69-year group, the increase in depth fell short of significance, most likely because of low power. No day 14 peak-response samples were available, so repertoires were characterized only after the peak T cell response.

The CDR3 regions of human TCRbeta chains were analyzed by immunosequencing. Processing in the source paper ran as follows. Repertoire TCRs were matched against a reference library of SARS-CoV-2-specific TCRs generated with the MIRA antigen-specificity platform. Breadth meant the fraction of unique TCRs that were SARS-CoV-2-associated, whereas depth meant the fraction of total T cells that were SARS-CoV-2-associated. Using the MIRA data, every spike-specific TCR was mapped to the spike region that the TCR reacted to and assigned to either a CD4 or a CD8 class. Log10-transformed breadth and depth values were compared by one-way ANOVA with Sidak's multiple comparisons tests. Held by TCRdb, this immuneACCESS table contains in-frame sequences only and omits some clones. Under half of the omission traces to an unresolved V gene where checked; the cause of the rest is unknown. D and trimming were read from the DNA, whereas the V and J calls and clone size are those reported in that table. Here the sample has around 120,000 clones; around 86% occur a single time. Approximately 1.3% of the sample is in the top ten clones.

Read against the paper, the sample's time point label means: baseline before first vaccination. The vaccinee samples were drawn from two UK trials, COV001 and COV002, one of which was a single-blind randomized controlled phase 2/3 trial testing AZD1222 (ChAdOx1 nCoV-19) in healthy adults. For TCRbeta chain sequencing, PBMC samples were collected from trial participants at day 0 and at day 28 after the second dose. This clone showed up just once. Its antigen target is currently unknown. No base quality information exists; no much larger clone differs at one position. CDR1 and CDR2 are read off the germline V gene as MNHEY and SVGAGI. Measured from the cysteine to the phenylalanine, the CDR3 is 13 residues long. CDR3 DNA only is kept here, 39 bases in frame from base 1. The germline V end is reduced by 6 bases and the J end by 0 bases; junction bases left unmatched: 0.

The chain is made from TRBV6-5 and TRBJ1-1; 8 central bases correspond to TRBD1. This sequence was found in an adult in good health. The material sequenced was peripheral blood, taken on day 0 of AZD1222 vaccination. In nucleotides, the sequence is TGTGCCAGCAGGACAGGGGTGAACACTGAAGCTTTCTTT. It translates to CASRTGVNTEAFF.